This T cell receptor beta chain derives from a study of blood T cell repertoires in COVID-19. Turning to the study itself: COVID-19 samples collected from the United States, Italy and Spain covered acute and convalescent phases. PBMCs, B-cell-depleted T cells, or T cells were the source of the cDNA or gDNA that made up the material.

In the original processing: Quantification of nucleated cells was approximated via reference gene primer amplification. Libraries were prepared by immunoSEQ multiplex PCR; TCRdb keeps only in-frame clonotypes and omits some of them. V and J calls and clone size are given by that table; D and trimming were obtained from the DNA. The table records about 200,000 clones, over 75% of them present only once. Patients from Seattle were sampled longitudinally, starting during active infection. About this clone itself: A junction boundary mismatches the germline segment, possibly from a read error.

This CDR3 has 14 amino acids. The germline gives CDR1 LGHNA, CDR2 YSLEER. The sequenced material came from peripheral blood. This clonotype was sampled from a man aged 50 or older with COVID-19, enrolled during active disease. The rearrangement joins TRBV4-3 to TRBJ2-1, with 7 bases fitting TRBD1. This chain's CDR3 is CASGHDPTGAEQFF. The CDR3 nucleotides read TGCGCCAGCGGCCACGATCCTACAGGGGCCGAGCAGTTCTTC.